This record looks at one TCR beta chain sequence and its context. Those enrolled in Seattle joined during active infection and were followed longitudinally afterward. The data derive from a study of blood T cell repertoires in COVID-19. Study-wide context: T cells, B-cell-depleted T cells, or PBMCs supplied cDNA or gDNA.

Between the trimmed V and J ends, which lost 6 bases and 6 bases, there was a span of 12 bases. This CDR3 is 13 amino acids long. Per germline, CDR1 MNHNY and CDR2 SVGAGI (reference sequence). Original handling: Estimates of nucleated cell counts were drawn from the amplification of reference gene primers. Profiled with immunoSEQ multiplex PCR; TCRdb holds only in-frame clones, not every one. That table furnishes V, J and clone size, whereas the DNA furnished D and trimming. The sample consists of 48,000 or so clones, 85% to 90% of them appearing once. This clonotype was sampled from a woman aged 80 or older with COVID-19, enrolled during active disease. The chain employs TRBV6-6 and TRBJ2-1; D is possibly TRBD2 (6 bases). The sequenced sample was peripheral blood. This chain's CDR3 is CASRLQGGNEQFF. CDR3 coding DNA: TGTGCCAGCAGACTTCAGGGAGGCAATGAGCAGTTCTTC.